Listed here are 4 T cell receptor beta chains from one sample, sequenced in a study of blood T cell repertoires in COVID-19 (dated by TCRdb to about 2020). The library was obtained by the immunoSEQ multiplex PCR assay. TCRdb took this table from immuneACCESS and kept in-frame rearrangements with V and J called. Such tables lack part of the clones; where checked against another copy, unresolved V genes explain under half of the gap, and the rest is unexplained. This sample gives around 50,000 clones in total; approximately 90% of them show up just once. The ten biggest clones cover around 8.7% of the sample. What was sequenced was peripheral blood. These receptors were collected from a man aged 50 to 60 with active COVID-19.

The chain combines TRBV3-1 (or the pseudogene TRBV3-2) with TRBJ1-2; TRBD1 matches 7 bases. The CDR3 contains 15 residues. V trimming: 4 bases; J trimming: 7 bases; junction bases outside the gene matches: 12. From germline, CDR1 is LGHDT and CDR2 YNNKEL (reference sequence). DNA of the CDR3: TGTGCCAGCAGCCTTGAACAGGGGAAGATCTCTGGCTACACCTTC. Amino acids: CASSLEQGKISGYTF.

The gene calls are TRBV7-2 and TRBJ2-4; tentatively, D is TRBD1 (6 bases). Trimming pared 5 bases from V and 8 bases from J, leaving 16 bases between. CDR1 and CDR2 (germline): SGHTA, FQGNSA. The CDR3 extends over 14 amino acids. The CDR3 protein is CASSQTGLGDIQYF. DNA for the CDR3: TGTGCCAGCAGCCAAACAGGGTTGGGGGACATTCAGTACTTC.

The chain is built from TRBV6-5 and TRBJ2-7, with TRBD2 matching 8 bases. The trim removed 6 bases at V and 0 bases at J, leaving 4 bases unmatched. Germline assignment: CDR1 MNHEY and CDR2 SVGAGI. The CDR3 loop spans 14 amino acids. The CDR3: CASSSSGISYEQYF. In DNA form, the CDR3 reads TGTGCCAGCAGCAGTAGCGGGATCTCCTACGAGCAGTACTTC.

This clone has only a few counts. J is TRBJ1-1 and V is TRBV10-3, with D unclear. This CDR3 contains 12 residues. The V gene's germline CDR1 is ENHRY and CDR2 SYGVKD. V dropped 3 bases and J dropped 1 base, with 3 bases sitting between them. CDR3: CAISDWNTEAFF. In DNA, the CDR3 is TGTGCCATCAGTGACTGGAACACTGAAGCTTTCTTT.